A single sample is the source of the 28 T cell receptor beta chains below, sequenced in a study of shared clonotypes between healthy human individuals. The assay was immunoSEQ multiplex PCR, and TCRdb's table has in-frame clones only and misses some. Of roughly 500,000 clones in the sample, 95% to 97% were seen once. Sequencing was performed on naive CD4+ T cells sorted from blood. Subset of the sample: CD45RA+ positively selected. All receptors come from a woman aged 30 to 39 in good health.

The chain links TRBV18 to TRBJ1-5; D gene unclear. V lost 6 bases and J 0 bases, leaving 12 bases between the germline ends. Germline loops: CDR1 KGHSH, CDR2 LQKENI. The CDR3 is 15 residues long. CDR3 bases: TGTGCCAGCTCCCTCGGACGGGTTAGCAATCAGCCCCAGCATTTT. Translating gives CASSLGRVSNQPQHF.

The chain combines TRBV30 with TRBJ2-1, with TRBD2 matching over 15 bases. The germline gives CDR1 GTSNPN, CDR2 SVGIG (reference sequence). Trimming removed 0 bases from V and 8 bases from J; junction bases left unmatched: 5. This CDR3 is built from 16 residues. CDR3 loop: CAWSVGTSGRFDEQFF. The CDR3 coding sequence is TGTGCCTGGAGTGTAGGGACTAGCGGGAGGTTCGATGAGCAGTTCTTC.

The V call is TRBV5-1, the J call TRBJ1-3, with 8 bases fitting TRBD1. Unmatched junction bases numbered 6, after V lost 4 bases and J lost 3 bases. The CDR3 extends over 15 amino acids. The V gene's germline CDR1 is SGHRS and CDR2 YFSETQ. CDR3 region: CASSPIDRGGNTIYF. CDR3 sequence (DNA): TGCGCCAGCAGCCCGATCGACAGGGGTGGAAACACCATATATTTT.

The genes are TRBV19 and TRBJ2-3; D may match TRBD1 or TRBD2 (5 bases each). This CDR3 has 14 residues. Per germline, CDR1 LNHDA and CDR2 SQIVND (reference sequence). Trimming stripped 4 bases from V and 3 bases from J, with 11 bases between. The CDR3 loop is CASSNFGGTDTQYF. The CDR3 bases are TGTGCCAGTAGTAATTTTGGGGGAACAGATACGCAGTATTTT. Looking up the rest from reference TRBV19 and TRBJ2-3 gives the full variable domain: DGGITQSPKYLFRKEGQNVTLSCEQNLNHDAMYWYRQDPGQGLRLIYYSQIVNDFQKGDIAEGYSVSREKKESFPLTVTSAQKNPTAFYLCASSNFGGTDTQYFGPGTRLTVL.

The V call is TRBV19, the J call TRBJ1-3; the D gene is possibly TRBD1 (6 bases). Germline CDR1 reads LNHDA; CDR2 reads SQIVND (reference sequence). The CDR3 loop spans 15 amino acids. Trimming stripped 3 bases from V and 0 bases from J, with 9 bases between. CDR3 amino acids: CASSITGSSGNTIYF. DNA for the CDR3: TGTGCCAGTAGTATTACAGGGAGCTCTGGAAACACCATATATTTT.

The chain employs TRBV28 and TRBJ1-2; unclear D gene. The CDR3 runs 15 residues. The germline gives CDR1 MDHEN, CDR2 SYDVKM. With 3 bases removed from V and 2 bases from J, the gap between germline ends came to 13 bases. In nucleotides, the CDR3 is TGTGCCAGCAGTTTGGAGGGAGACCTGAACTATGGCTACACCTTC. This gives the protein CASSLEGDLNYGYTF.

This clone has only one observation. The genes are TRBV18 and TRBJ1-1, with 7 bases lining up with TRBD1. V lost 6 bases, J lost 0 bases, and 7 bases stayed unmatched. The germline gives CDR1 KGHSH, CDR2 LQKENI. This CDR3 is built from 15 residues. CDR3 protein: CASSTGAGMNTEAFF. The CDR3 DNA is TGTGCCAGCTCCACAGGGGCTGGAATGAACACTGAAGCTTTCTTT.

The chain combines TRBV18 with TRBJ1-5, with 9 positions matching TRBD1. With V trimmed by 3 bases and J by 7 bases, 10 bases remained unmatched. CDR1 is KGHSH and CDR2 is LQKENI in the germline V gene. The CDR3 covers 16 residues. This CDR3 is CASSPQTGQGGQPQHF. The CDR3 DNA reads TGTGCCAGCTCACCCCAAACGGGACAGGGAGGCCAGCCCCAGCATTTT.

This chain joins TRBV29-1 and TRBJ1-4; no clear D gene. V was shortened by 5 bases and J by 2 bases, with 6 bases between the two germline ends. From germline, CDR1 is SQVTM and CDR2 ANQGSEA. The CDR3 covers 12 residues. The CDR3: CSVSATNEKLFF. The CDR3 DNA follows: TGCAGCGTTTCGGCTACTAATGAAAAACTGTTTTTT.

This rearrangement joins TRBV7-2 to TRBJ2-1; unclear D gene. Between the trimmed V and J ends, which lost 1 base and 4 bases, there was a span of 14 bases. The CDR3 runs 16 residues. The germline V gene has CDR1 SGHTA and CDR2 FQGNSA. CDR3 sequence (DNA): TGTGCCAGCAGCTTAGTATTGGGTGGCGGATACAATGAGCAGTTCTTC. Protein: CASSLVLGGGYNEQFF.

The chain combines TRBV19 with TRBJ2-1; D is perhaps TRBD1 (5 bases). Germline CDR1 reads LNHDA; CDR2 reads SQIVND (reference sequence). The CDR3 runs 16 residues. V lost 3 bases and J lost 2, with 14 bases in between. The CDR3 region is CASSIMGRQPYNEQFF. The CDR3 coding sequence is TGTGCCAGTAGTATCATGGGGCGACAGCCCTACAATGAGCAGTTCTTC.

This chain connects TRBV13 to TRBJ1-1; D gene ambiguous. CDR1 PRHDT and CDR2 FYEKMQ come from the germline V gene (reference sequence). CDR3 length: 14 amino acids. Trimming took 0 bases from V and 5 from J, leaving 10 bases between them. CDR3 coding DNA: TGTGCCAGCAGCTTAGGACCGTGGGGAACTGAAGCTTTCTTT. Residues: CASSLGPWGTEAFF. The whole variable domain, remainder taken from reference TRBV13 and TRBJ1-1, is AAGVIQSPRHLIKEKRETATLKCYPIPRHDTVYWYQQGPGQDPQFLISFYEKMQSDKGSIPDRFSAQQFSDYHSELNMSSLELGDSALYFCASSLGPWGTEAFFGQGTRLTVV.

The chain is built from TRBV5-1 and TRBJ2-3; 7 bases are a match to TRBD1. Per germline, CDR1 SGHRS and CDR2 YFSETQ. The J segment lost 6 bases and the V segment lost 2 bases, leaving 6 bases of the junction unmatched. The CDR3 sequence is 14 residues long. The CDR3 sequence is CASSFGDRVDTQYF. The CDR3 DNA is TGCGCCAGCAGCTTTGGTGACAGGGTGGATACGCAGTATTTT.

This clone came up once. CDR3 nucleotides: TGTGCCAGCTCACCCTGGGACAGTGCAACTAATGAAAAACTGTTTTTT. Translating it yields CASSPWDSATNEKLFF. The V call is TRBV18, the J call TRBJ1-4, with 7 bases identical to TRBD1. Per the germline V gene, CDR1 is KGHSH and CDR2 is LQKENI. V shed 3 bases and J 0 bases; nucleotides not matched to a gene: 4. The CDR3 is 16 amino acids.

This chain uses TRBV18 with TRBJ1-4; D gene unclear. This CDR3 region has 18 residues. Germline V CDR1 and CDR2: KGHSH, LQKENI. The germline V and J ends were trimmed by 0 bases and 0 bases, with 14 bases remaining between them. The CDR3 is CASSPPDTTRATNEKLFF. In DNA form, the CDR3 reads TGTGCCAGCTCACCACCTGATACCACTAGGGCAACTAATGAAAAACTGTTTTTT.

The chain couples TRBV6-1 to TRBJ2-3, with 7 bases matching TRBD1. The J segment lost 3 bases and the V segment lost 6 bases, leaving 9 bases of the junction unmatched. The germline V gene has CDR1 MNHNS and CDR2 SASEGT. The CDR3 has 15 residues. In DNA, the CDR3 is TGTGCCAGCAGGGGCCAGACAGGGTGGACAGATACGCAGTATTTT. Protein sequence: CASRGQTGWTDTQYF.

Concerning this clone itself: A read error may account for a junction end that differs from germline. The chain carries TRBV11-2 and TRBJ1-6; no clear D gene. The CDR3 extends over 13 amino acids. Germline CDR1 SGHAT, CDR2 FQNNGV. The CDR3: CASRLSPLGVPVF. DNA of the CDR3: TGTGCCAGCAGACTCTCCCCTCTCGGAGTACCCGTTTTT. The full variable domain, rest sourced from reference TRBV11-2 and TRBJ1-6, is EAGVAQSPRYKIIEKRQSVAFWCNPISGHATLYWYQQILGQGPKLLIQFQNNGVVDDSQLPKDRFSAERLKGVDSTLKIQPAKLEDSAVYLCASRLSPLGVPVFGNGTRLTVT.

The chain is built from TRBV2 and TRBJ1-5, with D unclear. Germline V gene data show CDR1 as SNHLY and CDR2 as FYNNEI. V gave up 3 bases and J gave up 1 base, with 4 bases separating them. CDR3 length: 13 amino acids. Here the CDR3 DNA reads TGTGCCAGCAGTGACCAAAGCAATCAGCCCCAGCATTTT. This sequence encodes CASSDQSNQPQHF.

The rearrangement joins TRBV18 to TRBJ2-3, with D tentatively TRBD2 (5 bases). CDR1 and CDR2 from the germline V gene are KGHSH and LQKENI. The CDR3 spans 17 residues. Deletions cut 2 bases from V and 2 bases from J, with 17 bases between. CDR3 in amino acids: CASSPYSGRGTTDTQYF. In DNA form, the CDR3 reads TGTGCCAGCTCACCATATTCGGGTCGGGGTACCACAGATACGCAGTATTTT.

The V call is TRBV27, the J call TRBJ1-2; possibly TRBD1 for D (6 bases). Germline values: CDR1 MNHEY, CDR2 SMNVEV (reference sequence). This CDR3 is 14 amino acids long. Trimming pared 4 bases from V and 2 bases from J, leaving 11 bases between. This CDR3 reads CASSYGGRNYGYTF. CDR3 DNA sequence: TGTGCCAGCAGTTATGGGGGGCGAAACTATGGCTACACCTTC.

V is TRBV6-6 and J is TRBJ1-4; D unresolved. The germline V gene has CDR1 MNHNY and CDR2 SVGAGI (reference sequence). CDR3 length: 12 amino acids. The CDR3 DNA reads as TGTTGTGGTTTGGCTACTAATGAAAAACTGTTTTTT. Translated, it gives CCGLATNEKLFF.

The V gene is TRBV28, the J gene TRBJ2-2; 10 bases map to TRBD1. Germline V gives CDR1 MDHEN, CDR2 SYDVKM. The V and J ends lost 6 bases and 4 bases, in that order; junction bases with no gene match: 8. This CDR3 comprises 16 residues. The CDR3 region is CASSSDRGLGTGELFF. CDR3 in DNA: TGTGCCAGCAGCTCAGACAGGGGGCTTGGCACCGGGGAGCTGTTTTTT.

V is TRBV6-5 and J is TRBJ1-5, with no clear D. V lost 4 bases to trimming and J lost 6 bases, with 10 bases between them. Per germline, CDR1 MNHEY and CDR2 SVGAGI. The CDR3 totals 13 residues. CDR3 amino acids: CASSFGGSQPQHF. The CDR3 DNA reads as TGTGCCAGCAGTTTCGGCGGGTCTCAGCCCCAGCATTTT.

This clone was counted once. J is TRBJ2-7 and V is TRBV28; D possibly corresponds to TRBD1 (6 bases). V lost 3 bases and J 1 base, leaving 13 bases between the germline ends. Germline V lookup: CDR1 MDHEN, CDR2 SYDVKM. This CDR3 is 15 amino acids long. Written as DNA, the CDR3 is TGTGCCAGCAGTTTTTCTCCGGACAGATCCTACGAGCAGTACTTC. Protein product: CASSFSPDRSYEQYF.

This CDR3 is CASSGAGLGPWEQYF. CDR3 nucleotide sequence: TGTGCCAGCTCAGGGGCGGGACTAGGGCCTTGGGAGCAGTACTTC. V is TRBV2 and J is TRBJ2-7; TRBD2 matches 8 bases. CDR3 length: 15 amino acids. Per germline, CDR1 SNHLY and CDR2 FYNNEI. V dropped 8 bases and J dropped 7; count of bases not matched to a gene: 16.

The V gene is TRBV5-1, the J gene TRBJ2-1; 8 bases map to TRBD2. Unmatched junction bases numbered 7, after V lost 0 bases and J lost 8 bases. The germline V gene encodes CDR1 SGHRS and CDR2 YFSETQ. There are 15 residues in the CDR3. The DNA for the CDR3 is TGCGCCAGCAGCTTGGCCGGGACTAGAGGCGATGAGCAGTTCTTC. This translates into CASSLAGTRGDEQFF.

The chain combines TRBV10-3 with TRBJ1-1; 8 nucleotides match TRBD1. Germline V CDR1 and CDR2: ENHRY, SYGVKD. The CDR3 is 13 residues long. With 7 bases clipped from V and 1 base from J, the junction kept 2 bases outside the gene matches. The chain's CDR3 is CAIMGTGNTEAFF. The CDR3 nucleotides are TGTGCCATCATGGGGACAGGGAACACTGAAGCTTTCTTT.

This rearrangement joins TRBV6-6 to TRBJ2-5; TRBD2 matches 10 bases. The V and J ends lost 6 bases and 5 bases, in that order; junction bases with no gene match: 9. There are 15 residues in the CDR3. Germline V gene sequence: CDR1 MNHNY, CDR2 SVGAGI (reference sequence). In DNA, the CDR3 is TGTGCCAGCAGGGGTGTGGGGACTAGCGACGAGACCCAGTACTTC. Residues: CASRGVGTSDETQYF.